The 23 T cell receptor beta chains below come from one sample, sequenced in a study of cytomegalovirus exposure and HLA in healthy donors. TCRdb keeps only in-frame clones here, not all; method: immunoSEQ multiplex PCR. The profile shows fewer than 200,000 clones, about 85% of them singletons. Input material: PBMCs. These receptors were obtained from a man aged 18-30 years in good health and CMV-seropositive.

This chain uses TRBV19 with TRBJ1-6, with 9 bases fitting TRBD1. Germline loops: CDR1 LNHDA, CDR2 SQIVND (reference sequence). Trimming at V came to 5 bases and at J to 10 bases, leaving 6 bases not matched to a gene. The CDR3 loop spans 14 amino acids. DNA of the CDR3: TGTGCCAGTAGTGCAACAGGGGGCCTGTCACCCCTCCACTTT. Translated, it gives CASSATGGLSPLHF.

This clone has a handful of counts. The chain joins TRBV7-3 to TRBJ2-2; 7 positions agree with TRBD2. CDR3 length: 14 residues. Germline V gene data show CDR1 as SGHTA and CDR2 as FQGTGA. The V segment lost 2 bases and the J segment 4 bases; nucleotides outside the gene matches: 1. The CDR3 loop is CASSLSGGTGELFF. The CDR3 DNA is TGTGCCAGCAGCTTATCGGGAGGCACCGGGGAGCTGTTTTTT. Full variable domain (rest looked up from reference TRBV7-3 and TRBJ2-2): GAGVSQTPSNKVTEKGKYVELRCDPISGHTALYWYRQSLGQGPEFLIYFQGTGAADDSGLPNDRFFAVRPEGSVSTLKIQRTERGDSAVYLCASSLSGGTGELFFGEGSRLTVL.

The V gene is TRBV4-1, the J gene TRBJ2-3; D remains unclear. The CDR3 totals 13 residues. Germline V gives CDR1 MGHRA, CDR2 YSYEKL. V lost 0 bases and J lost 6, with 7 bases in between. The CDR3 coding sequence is TGCGCCAGCAGCCAAGATCGTCGGGATACGCAGTATTTT. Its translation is CASSQDRRDTQYF.

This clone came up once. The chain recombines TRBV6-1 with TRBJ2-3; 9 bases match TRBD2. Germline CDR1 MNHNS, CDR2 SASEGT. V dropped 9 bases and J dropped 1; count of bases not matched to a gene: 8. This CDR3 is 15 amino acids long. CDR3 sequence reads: CASQTASGGTDTQYF. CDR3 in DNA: TGTGCCAGTCAAACGGCTAGCGGGGGCACAGATACGCAGTATTTT.

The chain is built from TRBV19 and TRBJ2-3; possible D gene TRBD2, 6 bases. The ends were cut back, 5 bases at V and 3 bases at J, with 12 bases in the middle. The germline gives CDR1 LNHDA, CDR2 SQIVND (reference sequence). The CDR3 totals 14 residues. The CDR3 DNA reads TGTGCCAGTAGTGGAGGGGCCGGAACAGATACGCAGTATTTT. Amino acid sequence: CASSGGAGTDTQYF.

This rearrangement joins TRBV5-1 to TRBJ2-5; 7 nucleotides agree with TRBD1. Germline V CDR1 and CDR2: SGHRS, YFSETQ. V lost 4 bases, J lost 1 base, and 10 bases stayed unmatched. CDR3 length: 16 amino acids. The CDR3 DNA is TGCGCCAGCAGCGAGGGTGGGACAGAAATCCAAGAGACCCAGTACTTC. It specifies CASSEGGTEIQETQYF.

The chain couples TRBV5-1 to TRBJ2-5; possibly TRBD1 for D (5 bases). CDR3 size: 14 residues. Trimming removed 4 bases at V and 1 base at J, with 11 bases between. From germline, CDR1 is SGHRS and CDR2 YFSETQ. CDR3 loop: CASSPTASQETQYF. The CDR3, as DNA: TGCGCCAGCAGCCCGACAGCCTCCCAAGAGACCCAGTACTTC.

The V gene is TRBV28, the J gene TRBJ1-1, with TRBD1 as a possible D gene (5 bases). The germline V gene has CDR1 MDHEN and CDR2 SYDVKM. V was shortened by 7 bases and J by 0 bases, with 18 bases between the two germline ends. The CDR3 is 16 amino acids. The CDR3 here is CASNKGVVVLNTEAFF. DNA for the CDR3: TGTGCCAGCAATAAAGGGGTTGTCGTTCTGAACACTGAAGCTTTCTTT.

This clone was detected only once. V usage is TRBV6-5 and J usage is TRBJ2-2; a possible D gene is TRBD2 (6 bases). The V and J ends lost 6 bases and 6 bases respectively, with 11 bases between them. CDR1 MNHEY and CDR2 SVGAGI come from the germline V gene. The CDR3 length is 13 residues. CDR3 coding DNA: TGTGCCAGCAGCCCCCGACTAGCCGGGGAGCTGTTTTTT. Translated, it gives CASSPRLAGELFF.

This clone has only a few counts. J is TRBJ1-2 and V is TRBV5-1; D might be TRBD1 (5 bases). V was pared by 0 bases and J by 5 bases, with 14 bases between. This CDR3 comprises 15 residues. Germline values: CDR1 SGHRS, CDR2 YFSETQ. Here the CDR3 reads CASSLARGLEYGYTF. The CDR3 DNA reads TGCGCCAGCAGCTTGGCTCGGGGACTAGAATATGGCTACACCTTC.

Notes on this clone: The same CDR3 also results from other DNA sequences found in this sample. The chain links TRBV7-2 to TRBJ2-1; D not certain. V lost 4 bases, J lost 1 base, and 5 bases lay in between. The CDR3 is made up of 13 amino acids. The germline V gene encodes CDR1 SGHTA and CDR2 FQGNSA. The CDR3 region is CASSSLSYNEQFF. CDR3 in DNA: TGTGCCAGCAGCTCCCTTTCCTACAATGAGCAGTTCTTC.

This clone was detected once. CDR3: CASSVGESLNYEQYF. The CDR3 DNA reads TGTGCCAGCAGCGTAGGAGAGTCATTGAACTACGAGCAGTACTTC. J is TRBJ2-7 and V is TRBV9; D uncertain. Trimming stripped 0 bases from V and 3 bases from J, with 13 bases between. The CDR3 has 15 amino acids. The germline V gene has CDR1 SGDLS and CDR2 YYNGEE.

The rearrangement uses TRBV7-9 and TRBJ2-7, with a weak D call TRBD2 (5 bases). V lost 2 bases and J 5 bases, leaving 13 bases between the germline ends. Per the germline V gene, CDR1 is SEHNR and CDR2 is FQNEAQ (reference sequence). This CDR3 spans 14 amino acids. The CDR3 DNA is TGTGCCAGCAGCTTAAGGGCGTTCGGGGACGAGCAGTACTTC. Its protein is CASSLRAFGDEQYF.

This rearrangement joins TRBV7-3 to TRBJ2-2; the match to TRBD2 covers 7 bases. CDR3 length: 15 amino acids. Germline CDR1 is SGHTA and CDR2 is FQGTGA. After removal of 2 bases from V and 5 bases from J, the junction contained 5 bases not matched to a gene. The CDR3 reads CASSLFQGGTGELFF. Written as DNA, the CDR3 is TGTGCCAGCAGCTTATTCCAGGGAGGGACCGGGGAGCTGTTTTTT.

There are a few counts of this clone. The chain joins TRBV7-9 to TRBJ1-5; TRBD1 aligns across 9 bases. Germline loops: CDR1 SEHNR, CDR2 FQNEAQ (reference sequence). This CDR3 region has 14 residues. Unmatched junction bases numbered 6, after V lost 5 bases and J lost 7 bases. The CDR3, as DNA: TGTGCCAGCAGCGCACAGGGGGCAGGACAGCCCCAGCATTTT. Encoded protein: CASSAQGAGQPQHF.

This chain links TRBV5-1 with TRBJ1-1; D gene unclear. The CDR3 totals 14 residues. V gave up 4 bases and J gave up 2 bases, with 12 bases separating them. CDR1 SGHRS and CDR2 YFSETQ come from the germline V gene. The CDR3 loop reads CASSQLPGNTEAFF. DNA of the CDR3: TGCGCCAGCAGCCAACTCCCGGGTAACACTGAAGCTTTCTTT.

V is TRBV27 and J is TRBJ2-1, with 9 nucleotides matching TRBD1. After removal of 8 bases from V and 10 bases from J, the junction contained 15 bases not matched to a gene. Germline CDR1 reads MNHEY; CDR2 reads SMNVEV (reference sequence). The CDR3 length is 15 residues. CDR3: CASSPWDRVIKEQFF. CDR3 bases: TGTGCCAGCTCTCCCTGGGACAGGGTGATAAAGGAGCAGTTCTTC.

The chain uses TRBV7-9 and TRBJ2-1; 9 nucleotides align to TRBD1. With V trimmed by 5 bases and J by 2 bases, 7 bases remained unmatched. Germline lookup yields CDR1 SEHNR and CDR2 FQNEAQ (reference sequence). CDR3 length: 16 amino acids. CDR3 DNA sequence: TGTGCCAGCAGCCCGAGGACAGGGGTGGCCTACAATGAGCAGTTCTTC. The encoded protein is CASSPRTGVAYNEQFF.

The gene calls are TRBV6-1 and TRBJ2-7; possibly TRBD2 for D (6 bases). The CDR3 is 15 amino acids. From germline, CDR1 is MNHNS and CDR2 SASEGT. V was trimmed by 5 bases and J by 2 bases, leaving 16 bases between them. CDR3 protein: CASSPPAGFPYEQYF. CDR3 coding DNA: TGTGCCAGCAGTCCCCCCGCGGGGTTCCCCTACGAGCAGTACTTC.

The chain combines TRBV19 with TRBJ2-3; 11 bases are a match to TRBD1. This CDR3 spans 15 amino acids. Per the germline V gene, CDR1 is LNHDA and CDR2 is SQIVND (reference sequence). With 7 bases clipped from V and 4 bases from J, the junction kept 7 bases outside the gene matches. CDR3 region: CASIPGQGVSDTQYF. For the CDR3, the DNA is TGTGCCAGTATTCCGGGACAGGGGGTATCAGATACGCAGTATTTT.

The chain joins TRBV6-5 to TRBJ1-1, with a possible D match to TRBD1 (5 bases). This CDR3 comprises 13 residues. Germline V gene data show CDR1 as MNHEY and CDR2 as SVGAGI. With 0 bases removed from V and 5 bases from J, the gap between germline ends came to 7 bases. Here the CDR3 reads CASSYSGETEAFF. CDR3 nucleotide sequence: TGTGCCAGCAGTTACTCAGGGGAAACTGAAGCTTTCTTT.

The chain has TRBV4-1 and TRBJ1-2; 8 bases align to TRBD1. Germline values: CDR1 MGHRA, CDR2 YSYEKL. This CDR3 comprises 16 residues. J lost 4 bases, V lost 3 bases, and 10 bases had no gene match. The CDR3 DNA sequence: TGCGCCAGCAGCCAGAATCCAAGCGGGACAGGCTATGGCTACACCTTC. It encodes CASSQNPSGTGYGYTF.

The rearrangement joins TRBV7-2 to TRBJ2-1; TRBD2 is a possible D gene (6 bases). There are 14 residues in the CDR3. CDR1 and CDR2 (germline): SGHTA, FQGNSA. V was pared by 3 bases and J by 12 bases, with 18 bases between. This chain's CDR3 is CASSLGGLRRPQFF. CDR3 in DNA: TGTGCCAGCAGCTTGGGAGGATTACGTCGACCGCAGTTCTTC.